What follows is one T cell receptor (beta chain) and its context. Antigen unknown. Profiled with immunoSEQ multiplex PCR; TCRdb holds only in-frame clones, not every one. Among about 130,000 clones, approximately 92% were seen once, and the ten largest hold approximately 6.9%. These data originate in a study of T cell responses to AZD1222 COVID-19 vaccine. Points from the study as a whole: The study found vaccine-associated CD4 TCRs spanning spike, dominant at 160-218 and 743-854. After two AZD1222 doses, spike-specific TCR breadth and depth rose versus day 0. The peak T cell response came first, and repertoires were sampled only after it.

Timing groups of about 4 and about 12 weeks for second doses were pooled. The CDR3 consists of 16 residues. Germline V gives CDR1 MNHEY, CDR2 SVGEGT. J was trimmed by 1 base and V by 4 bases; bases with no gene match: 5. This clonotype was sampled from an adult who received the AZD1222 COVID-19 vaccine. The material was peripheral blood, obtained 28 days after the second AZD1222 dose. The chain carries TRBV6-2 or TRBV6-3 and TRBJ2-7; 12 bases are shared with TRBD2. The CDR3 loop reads CASSFSGTSGSYEQYF. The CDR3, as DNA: TGTGCCAGCAGTTTCTCCGGGACTAGCGGGTCCTACGAGCAGTACTTC.